The present entry profiles one TCR beta chain with its context. This specimen belongs to a study of blood T cell repertoires in COVID-19. Per the study methods: Reference gene primer amplification in the assay estimated nucleated cell counts. Method: immunoSEQ multiplex PCR; TCRdb's copy keeps in-frame clones and lacks some. The V and J calls and clone size come from that table; D and trimming were worked out from the DNA. Found here are about 190,000 clones, about 77% of them singletons; the top ten hold around a sixth. The CDR3 covers 19 residues. V dropped 2 bases and J dropped 7; count of bases not matched to a gene: 22. Per the germline V gene, CDR1 is SGDLS and CDR2 is YYNGEE. Ages ranged from roughly 18 to 100 years, with residence in about 24 US areas. Participants' own reports of clinical history determined their cohort assignment.

V and J are TRBV9 and TRBJ1-2; 8 bases align to TRBD1. This clonotype was obtained from a woman aged 45-59 years with acute COVID-19. Sequencing was done on a sample of PBMCs or T cells enriched from blood (not recorded which). The CDR3: CASSVSLEGQGTPRIGYTF. The CDR3 DNA sequence: TGTGCCAGCAGCGTCTCTCTAGAAGGACAGGGCACCCCGAGGATTGGCTACACCTTC.